This TCR beta chain was retrieved from a study of glioma-infiltrating T cells (dated by TCRdb to 2016 to 2017). About the study as a whole: Low-grade gliomas were represented by WHO grade II oligodendrogliomas or astrocytomas, and glioblastomas were represented by WHO grade IV tumors that were sampled at initial rather than recurrent diagnosis. Each tissue-infiltrating repertoire was compared with the same patient's peripheral blood repertoire to measure divergence between tissue and blood T-cell populations. The sequencing target for blood libraries was roughly 4- to 10-fold coverage of about a million peripheral T cells. The paired cohort comprised three low-grade glioma patients, 7 or 8 primary glioblastoma patients and three non-glioma patients contributing non-neoplastic brain tissue. TCR alpha- and beta-chain repertoires were sequenced from glioma tissue, non-neoplastic brain tissue and matched peripheral blood mononuclear cells. Before surgery, glioma patients were given dexamethasone for six or fewer days. What the research found in general, with its limitations: Tissue and blood shared very few CDR3 sequences, a result attributed to high CDR3 diversity and limited sampling. Group comparisons rested on small numbers: three non-neoplastic, three low-grade glioma and roughly 8 glioblastoma patients. A signature set of shared blood CDR3 motifs marked patients with low tissue-blood divergence and was depleted in highly divergent patients. VJ-independent divergence between tissue and blood was found to be below expectation in non-neoplastic patients but above expectation in all gliomas, particularly low-grade gliomas.

Immediately after resection, surgical brain or tumor specimens were cryofrozen in liquid nitrogen, and peripheral blood cells were collected at the same time. Worth noting for this clonotype: The target of this receptor is not known. One end of the junction is discordant with germline, which a read error may explain.

The iRepertoire nested amplicon-rescue multiplex PCR (arm-PCR) platform was used to amplify TCR alpha and beta CDR3 regions from RNA. The input for one-step reverse transcription and amplification was about 85-450 ng of tissue mRNA or PBMC total RNA. After bead purification, a secondary multiplex PCR added Illumina adapters, and libraries were gel-purified between 200 and 400 bp. The libraries contained internal 6-nucleotide barcodes that were used for demultiplexing. Libraries were sequenced on an Illumina MiSeq with 2x220 or 2x250 nucleotide paired-end reads. Per the source publication's procedure: FLASH 1.2.11 was used to merge paired reads, and BWA-MEM then aligned the reads to the GRCh37 human genome before TRA and TRB reads were extracted. For V and J assignment, an IMGT-derived reference of cassette sequences and CDR3 motifs that included pseudogenes was used. Reads were translated in three frames, and productive CDR3s were defined as those with a C...FGXG motif and no stop codons. A clonotype was defined as a unique combination of a V-J cassette pair and a CDR3 amino acid sequence. Hamming distance filtering was applied to reads, with thresholds set by the sequence error rate of each sample in mapped regions. The public reads were run again by TCRdb, first through fastp at Q25 and then through MiXCR, and only productive beta chains were kept. Each record represents a unique CDR3 protein, reported with the most common genes and DNA among its rows. The V and J calls and clone size are TCRdb's, not the authors'. This sample is represented by approximately 400,000 distinct CDR3 sequences; 41% of them were singletons. The ten largest account for approximately 12% of the sample.

Including the terminal cysteine and phenylalanine, the CDR3 comprises 15 residues. Only the CDR3 DNA stays, 45 bases, in frame from base 1. CDR1 is given as SGHRS and CDR2 as YFSETQ, both from the germline V gene. This receptor chain uses TRBV5-1 and TRBJ2-4; 7 bases in the middle match TRBD1. The source is a human donor with low-grade glioma or glioblastoma, undergoing nonglioma brain surgery, or in good health (not recorded which). The material sequenced was glioma tissue, nonneoplastic brain tissue, or PBMCs (not recorded which). CDR3 region: CSSSSAQGTRNIQYF. The nucleotide sequence reads as follows: TGCTCCAGCAGCTCAGCACAGGGGACAAGGAACATTCAGTACTTC.